The rows below give T cell receptor beta chains drawn from one sample of a study of response to subunit inactivated influenza vaccine. TCRdb re-derived calls from the RT-PCR reads in MiXCR, one entry per CDR3 protein. The data contain about 650,000 distinct CDR3 sequences, 15% to 18% of them seen just once; the ten biggest clones take up 11%. The sample here was PBMCs from blood, taken about 11 days after vaccination. These receptors were obtained from a man aged 45-65 years who received an inactivated influenza vaccine. Each CDR3 is given with its conserved first and last residue. Each record gives: clone size, J gene, V gene, D gene, CDR3 DNA, CDR3 protein. A D gene is named only where the DNA matches it firmly. Rows give clone size only sometimes, using once, few, many, or a class for an expanded clone.

clone_size: NA; j_call: TRBJ2-3; v_call: TRBV6-1; d_call: NA; cdr3_nt: TGTGCCAGCAGTGATGGTGGGATCGGAGCAGATACGCAGTATTTT; cdr3_aa: CASSDGGIGADTQYF
clone_size: few; j_call: TRBJ2-3; v_call: TRBV12-3/TRBV12-4; d_call: NA; cdr3_nt: TGTGCCAGCAGTTTTAACCATCCCACAGATACGCAGTATTTT; cdr3_aa: CASSFNHPTDTQYF
clone_size: NA; j_call: TRBJ2-5; v_call: TRBV7-2; d_call: NA; cdr3_nt: TGTGCCAGCAGCTTAGTTGCTAGCAGGGAGACCCAGTACTTC; cdr3_aa: CASSLVASRETQYF
clone_size: many; j_call: TRBJ2-2; v_call: TRBV5-6; d_call: NA; cdr3_nt: TGTGCCAGCAGCCCGCCGGGGCTTGCGAACACCGGGGAGCTGTTTTTT; cdr3_aa: CASSPPGLANTGELFF
clone_size: NA; j_call: TRBJ2-1; v_call: TRBV27; d_call: TRBD2; cdr3_nt: TGTGCCAGCAGTTTAGCGGGGGTCTTTGGCAATGAGCAGTTCTTC; cdr3_aa: CASSLAGVFGNEQFF
clone_size: few; j_call: TRBJ1-1; v_call: TRBV12-3/TRBV12-4; d_call: NA; cdr3_nt: TGTGCCAGCAGTTTAGCGGGCAGGGGAGCTTTCTTT; cdr3_aa: CASSLAGRGAFF
clone_size: few; j_call: TRBJ2-3; v_call: TRBV6-2/TRBV6-3; d_call: NA; cdr3_nt: TGTGCCAGCAGTCGATACACCCTCCGTGTTACGCAGTATTTT; cdr3_aa: CASSRYTLRVTQYF
clone_size: NA; j_call: TRBJ2-5; v_call: TRBV6-5; d_call: NA; cdr3_nt: TGTGCCAGCAGTTACTCGAAACAGATCGGGGCCCAGTACTTC; cdr3_aa: CASSYSKQIGAQYF
clone_size: NA; j_call: TRBJ1-6; v_call: TRBV12-3/TRBV12-4; d_call: NA; cdr3_nt: TGTGCCAGCAGTTTTCGAGGGGGATCCTATAATTCACCCCTCCACTTT; cdr3_aa: CASSFRGGSYNSPLHF
clone_size: NA; j_call: TRBJ1-2; v_call: TRBV4-1; d_call: NA; cdr3_nt: TGCGCCAGCAGTTTCAGGCAGGATAACTATGGCTACACCTTC; cdr3_aa: CASSFRQDNYGYTF
clone_size: many; j_call: TRBJ1-5; v_call: TRBV20-1; d_call: NA; cdr3_nt: TGCAGTGCTCACAACTCCATGAATCAGCCCCAGCATTTT; cdr3_aa: CSAHNSMNQPQHF